This T cell receptor beta chain was found in a study of blood T cell repertoires in COVID-19. The CDR3 spans 13 residues. V shed 5 bases and J shed 7 bases, with 12 bases lying between them. Germline assignment: CDR1 MDHEN and CDR2 SYDVKM. Clones were sequenced by immunoSEQ multiplex PCR, and TCRdb holds only the in-frame ones, with some missing. The sample lists approximately 50,000 clones; 90% were seen once. This clonotype was sampled from a man between 40 and 49 years old with acute or convalescent COVID-19. Sample: peripheral blood. V gene TRBV28 combines with J gene TRBJ2-1, with D possibly being TRBD2 (6 bases). The CDR3 DNA is TGTGCCAGCAGTCCCTTGGGGAGGAATGAGCAGTTCTTC. Translating it yields CASSPLGRNEQFF.